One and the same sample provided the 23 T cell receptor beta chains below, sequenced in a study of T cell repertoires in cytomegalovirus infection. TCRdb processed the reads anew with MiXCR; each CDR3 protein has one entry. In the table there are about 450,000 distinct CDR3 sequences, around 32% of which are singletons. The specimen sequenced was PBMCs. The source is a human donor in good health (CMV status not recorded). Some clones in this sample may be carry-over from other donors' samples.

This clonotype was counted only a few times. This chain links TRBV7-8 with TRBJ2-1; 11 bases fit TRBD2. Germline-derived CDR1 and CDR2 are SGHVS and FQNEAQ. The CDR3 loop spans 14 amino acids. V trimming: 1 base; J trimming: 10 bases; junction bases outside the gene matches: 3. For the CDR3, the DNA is TGTGCCAGCAGCTTAGTCGGGACTAGCGGAGAGCAGTTCTTC. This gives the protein CASSLVGTSGEQFF.

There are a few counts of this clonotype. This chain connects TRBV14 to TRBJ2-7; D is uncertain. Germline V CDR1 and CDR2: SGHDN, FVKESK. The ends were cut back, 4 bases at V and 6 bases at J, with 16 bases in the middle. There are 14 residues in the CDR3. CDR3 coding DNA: TGTGCCAGCAGCCCCCTCCGGCCATCTCGCGAGCAGTACTTC. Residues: CASSPLRPSREQYF.

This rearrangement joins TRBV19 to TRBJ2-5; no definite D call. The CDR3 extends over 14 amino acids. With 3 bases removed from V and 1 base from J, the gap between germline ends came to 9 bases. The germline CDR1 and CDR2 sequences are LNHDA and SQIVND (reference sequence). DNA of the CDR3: TGTGCCAGTAGTATCTCGACTTCCCAAGAGACCCAGTACTTC. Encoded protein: CASSISTSQETQYF.

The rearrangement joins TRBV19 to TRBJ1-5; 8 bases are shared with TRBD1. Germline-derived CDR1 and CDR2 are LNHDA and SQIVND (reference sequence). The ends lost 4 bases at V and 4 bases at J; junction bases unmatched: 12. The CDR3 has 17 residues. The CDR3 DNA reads TGTGCCAGTAGTACCAAAATAGGACAGGGCCGAAATCAGCCCCAGCATTTT. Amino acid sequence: CASSTKIGQGRNQPQHF.

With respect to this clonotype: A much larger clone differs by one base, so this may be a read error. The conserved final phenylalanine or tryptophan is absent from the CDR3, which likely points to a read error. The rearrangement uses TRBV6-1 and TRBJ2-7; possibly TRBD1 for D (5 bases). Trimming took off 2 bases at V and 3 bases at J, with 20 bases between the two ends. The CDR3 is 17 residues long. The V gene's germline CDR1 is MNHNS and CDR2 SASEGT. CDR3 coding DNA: TGTGCCAGCAGTGAAAGAACCTTGGGGCTTGACCACTACGAGCAGTACTTA. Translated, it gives CASSERTLGLDHYEQYL.

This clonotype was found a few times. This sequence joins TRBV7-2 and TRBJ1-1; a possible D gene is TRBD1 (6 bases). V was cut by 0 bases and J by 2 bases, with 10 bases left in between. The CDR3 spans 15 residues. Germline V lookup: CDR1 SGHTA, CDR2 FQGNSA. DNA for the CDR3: TGTGCCAGCAGCTTAGCGGCAGGGGCCAACACTGAAGCTTTCTTT. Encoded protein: CASSLAAGANTEAFF.

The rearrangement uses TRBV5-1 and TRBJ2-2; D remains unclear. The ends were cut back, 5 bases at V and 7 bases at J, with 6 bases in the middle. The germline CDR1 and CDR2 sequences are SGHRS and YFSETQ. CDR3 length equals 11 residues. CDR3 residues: CASRGNGELFF. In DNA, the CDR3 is TGCGCCAGCAGAGGAAACGGGGAGCTGTTTTTT.

CDR3 region: CASSSDDLATSTDTQYF. The DNA for the CDR3 is TGTGCCAGCAGCTCAGACGATCTAGCAACTAGCACAGATACGCAGTATTTT. The chain is built from TRBV7-9 and TRBJ2-3; the D gene is possibly TRBD2 (5 bases). The CDR3 loop spans 17 amino acids. Germline V CDR1 and CDR2: SEHNR, FQNEAQ (reference sequence). Trimming took off 4 bases at V and 0 bases at J, with 17 bases between the two ends.

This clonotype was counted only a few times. CDR3 protein: CASSFMGLAGGKQFF. In DNA, the CDR3 is TGTGCCAGCAGTTTTATGGGACTAGCGGGCGGGAAGCAGTTCTTC. V usage is TRBV6-2 or TRBV6-3 and J usage is TRBJ2-1; 12 nucleotides line up with TRBD2. The germline CDR1 and CDR2 sequences are MNHEY and SVGEGT. This CDR3 is built from 15 residues. The J segment lost 11 bases and the V segment lost 4 bases, leaving 9 bases of the junction unmatched.

Here the CDR3 DNA reads TGTGCCAGCCGTAGCGGGGGGGCCGGCCCAGATACGCAGTATTTT. Its protein product is CASRSGGAGPDTQYF. The V and J genes are TRBV12-3 or TRBV12-4 and TRBJ2-3; 11 bases are a match to TRBD2. This CDR3 comprises 15 residues. V was clipped by 8 bases and J by 4 bases; unmatched bases: 8.

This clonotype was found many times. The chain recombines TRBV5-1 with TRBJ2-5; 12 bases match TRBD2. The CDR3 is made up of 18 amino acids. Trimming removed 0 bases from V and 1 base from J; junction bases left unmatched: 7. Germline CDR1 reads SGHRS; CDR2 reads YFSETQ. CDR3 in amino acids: CASSLAPGLAGLQETQYF. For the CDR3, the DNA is TGCGCCAGCAGCTTGGCCCCCGGACTAGCGGGGCTCCAAGAGACCCAGTACTTC.

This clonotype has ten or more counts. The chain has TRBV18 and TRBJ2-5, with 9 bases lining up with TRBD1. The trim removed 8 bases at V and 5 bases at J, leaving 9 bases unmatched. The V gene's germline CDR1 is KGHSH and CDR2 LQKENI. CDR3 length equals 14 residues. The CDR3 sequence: CASSPGQGRETQYF. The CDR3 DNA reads TGTGCCAGCAGCCCCGGACAGGGGCGGGAGACCCAGTACTTC.

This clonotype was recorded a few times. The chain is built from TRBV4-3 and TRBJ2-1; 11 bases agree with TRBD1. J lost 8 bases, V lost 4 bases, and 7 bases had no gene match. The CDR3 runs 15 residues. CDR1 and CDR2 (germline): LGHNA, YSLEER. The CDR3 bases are TGCGCCAGCAGCCCAGCGGGACAGGGGGTCCATGAGCAGTTCTTC. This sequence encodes CASSPAGQGVHEQFF.

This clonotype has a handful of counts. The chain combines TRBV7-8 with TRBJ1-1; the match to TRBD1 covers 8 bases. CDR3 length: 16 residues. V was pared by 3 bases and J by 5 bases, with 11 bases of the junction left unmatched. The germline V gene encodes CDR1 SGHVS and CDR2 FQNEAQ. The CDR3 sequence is CASSFGGGNRGTEAFF. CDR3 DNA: TGTGCCAGCAGCTTTGGCGGGGGGAACAGGGGGACTGAAGCTTTCTTT.

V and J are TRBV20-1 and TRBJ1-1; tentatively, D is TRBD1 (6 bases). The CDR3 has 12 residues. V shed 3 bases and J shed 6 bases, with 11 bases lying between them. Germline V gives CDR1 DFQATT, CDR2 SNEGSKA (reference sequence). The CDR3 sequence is CSARLGGSEAFF. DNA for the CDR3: TGCAGTGCTAGGTTGGGGGGCTCTGAAGCTTTCTTT.

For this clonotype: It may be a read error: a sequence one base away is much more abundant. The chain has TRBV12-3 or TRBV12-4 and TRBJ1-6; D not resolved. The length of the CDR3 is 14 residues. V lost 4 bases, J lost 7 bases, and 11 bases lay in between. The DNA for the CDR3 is TGTGCCAGCAGTTCCGGCAGGCACAATTCACCCCTCCACTTT. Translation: CASSSGRHNSPLHF.

The CDR3 loop is CASSFNAAGEYTDTQYF. CDR3 sequence (DNA): TGTGCCAGCAGCTTTAATGCTGCGGGGGAATACACAGATACGCAGTATTTT. The chain joins TRBV5-5 to TRBJ2-3; TRBD2 matches 7 bases. With V trimmed by 2 bases and J by 2 bases, 11 bases remained unmatched. This CDR3 spans 17 amino acids. Per the germline V gene, CDR1 is SGHKS and CDR2 is YYEKEE (reference sequence).

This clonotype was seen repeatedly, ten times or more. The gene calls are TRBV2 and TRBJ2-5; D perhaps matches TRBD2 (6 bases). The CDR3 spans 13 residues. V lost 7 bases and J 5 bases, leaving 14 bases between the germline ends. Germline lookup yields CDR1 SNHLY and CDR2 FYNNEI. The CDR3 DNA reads TGTGCCAGCATAAAGGGACTGGCGGAGACCCAGTACTTC. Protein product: CASIKGLAETQYF.

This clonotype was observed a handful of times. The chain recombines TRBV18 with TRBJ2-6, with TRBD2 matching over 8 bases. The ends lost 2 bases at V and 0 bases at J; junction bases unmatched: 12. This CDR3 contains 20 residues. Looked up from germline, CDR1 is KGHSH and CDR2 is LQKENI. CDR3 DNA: TGTGCCAGCTCACCAGACCTAGTGAGCGGGGGAGTCTCTGGGGCCAACGTCCTGACTTTC. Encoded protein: CASSPDLVSGGVSGANVLTF.

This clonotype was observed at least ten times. The CDR3 loop is CASSSDRMNSPLHF. DNA for the CDR3: TGTGCCAGCAGCTCGGACAGGATGAATTCACCCCTCCACTTT. The genes are TRBV7-8 and TRBJ1-6; 7 nucleotides align to TRBD1. The germline CDR1 and CDR2 sequences are SGHVS and FQNEAQ. Unmatched junction bases numbered 4, after V lost 4 bases and J lost 7 bases. This CDR3 has 14 amino acids.

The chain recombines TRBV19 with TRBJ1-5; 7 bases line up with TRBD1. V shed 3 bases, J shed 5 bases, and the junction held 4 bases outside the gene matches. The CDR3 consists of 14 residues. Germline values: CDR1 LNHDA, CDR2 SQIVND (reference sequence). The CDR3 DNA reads TGTGCCAGTAGTATGGTACAGGGGTATCAGCCCCAGCATTTT. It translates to CASSMVQGYQPQHF.

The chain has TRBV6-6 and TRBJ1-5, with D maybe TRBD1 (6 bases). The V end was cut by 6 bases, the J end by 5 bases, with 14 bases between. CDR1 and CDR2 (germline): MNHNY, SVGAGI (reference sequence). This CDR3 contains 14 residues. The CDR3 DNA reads TGTGCCAGCAGCTACCTTTCAGGGGATCAGCCCCAGCATTTT. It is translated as CASSYLSGDQPQHF.

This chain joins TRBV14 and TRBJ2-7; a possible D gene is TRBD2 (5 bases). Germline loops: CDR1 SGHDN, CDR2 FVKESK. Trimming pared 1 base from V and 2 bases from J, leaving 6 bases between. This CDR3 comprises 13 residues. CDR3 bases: TGTGCCAGCAGCCAAGTGACTACCTACGAGCAGTACTTC. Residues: CASSQVTTYEQYF.